This passage covers 10 T cell receptor beta chains from one sample sequenced in a study of CD8+ T cells in alopecia areata listed by TCRdb under 2018. Libraries were built with the immunoSEQ multiplex PCR assay. To provide template for TCR sequencing, every sample had RNA extracted and reverse transcribed into cDNA. TCRdb holds this immuneACCESS table with in-frame rearrangements only. Some clones are missing; in checked studies, unresolved V genes explain under half, and the rest has no known cause. This sample is represented by about 270,000 clones; 50% to 75% of them were singletons. Of the sample, about 0.88% is held by the ten largest clones. The sample's treatment or condition, from its label and the paper: oral pan-JAK inhibitor, 5-10 mg twice daily. The source material was CD4+ T cells sorted from blood, sampled around week 53, from a patient treated with tofacitinib. Source of these receptors: a human donor with alopecia areata.

This clone has just a few counts. The gene calls are TRBV7-2 and TRBJ2-3; TRBD1 or TRBD2 may be the D gene (5 bases each). CDR3 length: 15 amino acids. Per germline, CDR1 SGHTA and CDR2 FQGNSA. Trimming pared 7 bases from V and 3 bases from J, leaving 17 bases between. The CDR3 nucleotides are TGTGCCAGCACCTTCGGGGCAGGCCCAACAGATACGCAGTATTTT. Its translation: CASTFGAGPTDTQYF. Based on the CDR3 plus reference TRBV7-2 and TRBJ2-3, the full variable domain is GAGVSQSPSNKVTEKGKDVELRCDPISGHTALYWYRQSLGQGLEFLIYFQGNSAPDKSGLPSDRFSAERTGGSVSTLTIQRTQQEDSAVYLCASTFGAGPTDTQYFGPGTRLTVL.

The chain carries TRBV30 and TRBJ2-1; D is ambiguous. CDR1 and CDR2 from the germline V gene are GTSNPN and SVGIG (reference sequence). The CDR3 is 11 amino acids. V shed 5 bases and J shed 3 bases, with 5 bases lying between them. The CDR3 DNA sequence: TGTGCCTGGGACGGCTACAATGAGCAGTTCTTC. It translates to CAWDGYNEQFF.

The chain carries TRBV7-9 and TRBJ1-1; D unresolved. Germline V gene data show CDR1 as SEHNR and CDR2 as FQNEAQ (reference sequence). The V end lost 3 bases, the J end lost 0 bases, and 8 bases lay between the germline ends. The CDR3 loop spans 14 amino acids. CDR3 sequence reads: CASSFERMNTEAFF. The CDR3, as DNA: TGTGCCAGCAGCTTTGAACGGATGAACACTGAAGCTTTCTTT.

This clone appeared once. The junction and the germline gene differ at one end; a read error may be behind it. The chain carries TRBV7-7 and TRBJ2-5; D could derive from TRBD1 or TRBD2 (5 bases each). The CDR3 is 13 residues long. Germline V gene lookup returns CDR1 SSHAT and CDR2 FNYEAQ (reference sequence). The CDR3 spells CASSLGTQETQYF. As DNA, the CDR3 is TGTGCTAGCAGCCTGGGGACCCAAGAGACCCAGTACTTC.

CDR3 protein: CASSDPREGAYGYTF. DNA for the CDR3: TGTGCCAGCAGTGACCCGAGGGAGGGGGCGTATGGCTACACCTTC. The chain joins TRBV25-1 to TRBJ1-2; TRBD1 aligns across 7 bases. Germline lookup yields CDR1 MGHDK and CDR2 SYGVNS. This CDR3 has 15 residues. V gave up 3 bases and J gave up 5 bases; unmatched junction bases: 9.

This clone has a handful of counts. Other DNA sequences in this sample translate to the same CDR3. The chain links TRBV2 to TRBJ1-1; D uncertain. CDR1 is SNHLY, CDR2 FYNNEI, per germline. The V end was cut by 6 bases, the J end by 4 bases, with 6 bases between. CDR3 length equals 11 residues. CDR3 loop: CASSEGTEAFF. The DNA for the CDR3 is TGTGCCAGCAGCGAGGGCACTGAAGCTTTCTTT.

The chain carries TRBV9 and TRBJ1-6; tentatively, D is TRBD1 (6 bases). CDR1 and CDR2 from the germline V gene are SGDLS and YYNGEE. CDR3 length: 13 residues. Trimming left V 1 base short and J 7 bases short, with 6 bases between. In DNA form, the CDR3 reads TGTGCCAGCAGCGTACAGGGGAATTCACCCCTCCACTTT. Its translation: CASSVQGNSPLHF.

This clone was seen more than once but under ten times. The chain recombines TRBV7-2 with TRBJ1-4; unclear D gene. Deletions cut 2 bases from V and 1 base from J, with 8 bases between. Germline CDR1 and CDR2: SGHTA and FQGNSA. The CDR3 runs 15 residues. CDR3 sequence (DNA): TGTGCCAGCAGCTTACTAGGAGTAACTAATGAAAAACTGTTTTTT. It encodes CASSLLGVTNEKLFF.

V gene TRBV5-1 combines with J gene TRBJ2-5, with 7 nucleotides matching TRBD1. Trimming at V came to 0 bases and at J to 3 bases, leaving 5 bases not matched to a gene. This CDR3 comprises 15 residues. From germline, CDR1 is SGHRS and CDR2 YFSETQ. CDR3: CASSLAGTEKETQYF. CDR3 nucleotide sequence: TGCGCCAGCAGCTTGGCCGGGACAGAGAAAGAGACCCAGTACTTC.

The V and J genes are TRBV30 and TRBJ1-2; D is uncertain. CDR3 length: 14 residues. The V end lost 4 bases, the J end lost 3 bases, and 15 bases lay between the germline ends. Germline V gene data show CDR1 as GTSNPN and CDR2 as SVGIG (reference sequence). CDR3 protein: CAWKSTGQHYGYTF. In nucleotides, the CDR3 is TGTGCCTGGAAATCGACTGGGCAGCACTATGGCTACACCTTC.